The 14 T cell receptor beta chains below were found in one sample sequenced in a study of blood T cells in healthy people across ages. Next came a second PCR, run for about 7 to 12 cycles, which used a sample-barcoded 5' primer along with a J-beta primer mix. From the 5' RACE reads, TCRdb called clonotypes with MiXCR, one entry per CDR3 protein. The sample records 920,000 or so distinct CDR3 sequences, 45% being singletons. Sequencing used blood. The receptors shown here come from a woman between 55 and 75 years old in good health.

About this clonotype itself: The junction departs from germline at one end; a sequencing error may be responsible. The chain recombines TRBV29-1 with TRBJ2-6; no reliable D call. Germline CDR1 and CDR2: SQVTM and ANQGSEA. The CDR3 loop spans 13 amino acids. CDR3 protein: CSARSSEANVLTF. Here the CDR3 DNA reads TGCAGCGCCCGGTCGTCTGAGGCCAACGTCCTGACTTTC.

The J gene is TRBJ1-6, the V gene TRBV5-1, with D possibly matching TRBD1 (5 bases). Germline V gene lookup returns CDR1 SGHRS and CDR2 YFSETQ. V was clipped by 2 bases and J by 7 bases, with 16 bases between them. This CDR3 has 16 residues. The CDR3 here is CASSLTPGTSNSPLHF. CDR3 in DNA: TGCGCCAGCAGCTTAACCCCCGGGACCTCAAATTCACCCCTCCACTTT.

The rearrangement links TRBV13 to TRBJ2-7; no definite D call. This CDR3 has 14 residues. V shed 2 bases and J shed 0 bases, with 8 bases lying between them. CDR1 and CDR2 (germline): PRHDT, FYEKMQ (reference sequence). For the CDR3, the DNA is TGTGCCAGCAGCTTATTACAGAGCTCCTACGAGCAGTACTTC. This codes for CASSLLQSSYEQYF.

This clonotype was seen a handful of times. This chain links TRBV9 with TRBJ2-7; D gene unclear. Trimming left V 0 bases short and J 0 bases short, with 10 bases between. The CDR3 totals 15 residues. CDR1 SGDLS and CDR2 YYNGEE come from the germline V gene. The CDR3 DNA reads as TGTGCCAGCAGCGTAGAACCGGAAAGCTCCTACGAGCAGTACTTC. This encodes CASSVEPESSYEQYF. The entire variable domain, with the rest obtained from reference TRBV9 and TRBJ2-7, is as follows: DSGVTQTPKHLITATGQRVTLRCSPRSGDLSVYWYQQSLDQGLQFLIQYYNGEERAKGNILERFSAQQFPDLHSELNLSSLELGDSALYFCASSVEPESSYEQYFGPGTRLTVT.

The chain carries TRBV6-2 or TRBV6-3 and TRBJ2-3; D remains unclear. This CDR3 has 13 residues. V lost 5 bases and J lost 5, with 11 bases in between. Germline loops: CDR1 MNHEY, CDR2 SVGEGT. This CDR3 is CASSDWTGDTQYF. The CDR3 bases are TGTGCCAGCAGTGACTGGACGGGAGATACGCAGTATTTT.

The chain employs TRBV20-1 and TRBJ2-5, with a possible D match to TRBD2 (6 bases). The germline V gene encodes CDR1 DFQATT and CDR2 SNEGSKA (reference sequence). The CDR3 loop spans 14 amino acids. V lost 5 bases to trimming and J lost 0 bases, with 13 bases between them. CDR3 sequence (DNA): TGCAGTGCTCGCGGAGTAGCGGACCAAGAGACCCAGTACTTC. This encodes CSARGVADQETQYF.

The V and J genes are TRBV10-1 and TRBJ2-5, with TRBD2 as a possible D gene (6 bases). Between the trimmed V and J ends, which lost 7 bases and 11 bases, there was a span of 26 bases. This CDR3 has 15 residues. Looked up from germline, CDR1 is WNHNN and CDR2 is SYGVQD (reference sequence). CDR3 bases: TGCGCCAGCAAGATAGGAGGCGGGAATTCGGGTGAGCAGTACTTC. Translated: CASKIGGGNSGEQYF.

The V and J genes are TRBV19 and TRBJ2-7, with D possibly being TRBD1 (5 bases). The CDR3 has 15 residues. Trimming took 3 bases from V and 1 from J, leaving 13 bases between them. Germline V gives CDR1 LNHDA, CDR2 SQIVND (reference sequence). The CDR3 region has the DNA TGTGCCAGTAGTATCCAAGACAGCCTGTCCTACGAGCAGTACTTC. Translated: CASSIQDSLSYEQYF.

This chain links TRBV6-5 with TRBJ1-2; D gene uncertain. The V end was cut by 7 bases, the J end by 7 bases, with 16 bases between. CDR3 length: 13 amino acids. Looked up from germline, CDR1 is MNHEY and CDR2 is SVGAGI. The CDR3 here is CASNAGRSSGYTF. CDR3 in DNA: TGTGCCAGCAACGCCGGCAGGTCATCTGGCTACACCTTC.

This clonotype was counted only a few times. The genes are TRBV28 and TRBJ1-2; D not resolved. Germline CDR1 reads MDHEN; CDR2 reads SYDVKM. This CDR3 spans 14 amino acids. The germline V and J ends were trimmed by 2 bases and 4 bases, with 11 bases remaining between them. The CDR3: CASSLKPQSYGYTF. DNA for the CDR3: TGTGCCAGCAGTTTAAAGCCACAGTCCTATGGCTACACCTTC.

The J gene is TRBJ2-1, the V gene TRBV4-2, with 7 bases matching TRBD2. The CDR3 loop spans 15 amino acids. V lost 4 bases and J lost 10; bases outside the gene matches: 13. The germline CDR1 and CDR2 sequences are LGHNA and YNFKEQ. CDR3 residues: CASSPSLGGGQEQFF. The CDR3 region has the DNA TGTGCCAGCAGCCCATCCCTCGGGGGAGGGCAGGAGCAGTTCTTC.

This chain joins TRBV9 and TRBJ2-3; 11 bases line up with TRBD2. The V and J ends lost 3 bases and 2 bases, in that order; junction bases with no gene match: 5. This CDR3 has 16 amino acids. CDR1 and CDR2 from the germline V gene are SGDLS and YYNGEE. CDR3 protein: CASSGTSGGPTDTQYF. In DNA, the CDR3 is TGTGCCAGCAGCGGCACTAGCGGGGGACCCACAGATACGCAGTATTTT.

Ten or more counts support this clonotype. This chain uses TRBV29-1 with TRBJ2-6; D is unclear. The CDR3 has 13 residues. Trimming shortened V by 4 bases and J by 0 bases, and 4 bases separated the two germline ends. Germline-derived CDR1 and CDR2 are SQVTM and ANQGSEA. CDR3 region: CSVGLSGANVLTF. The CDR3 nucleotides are TGCAGCGTTGGACTCTCTGGGGCCAACGTCCTGACTTTC.

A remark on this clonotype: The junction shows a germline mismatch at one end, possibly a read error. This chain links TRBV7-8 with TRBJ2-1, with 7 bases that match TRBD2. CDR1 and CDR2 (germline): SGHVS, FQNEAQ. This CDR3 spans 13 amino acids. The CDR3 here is CASSVAGGHEQFF. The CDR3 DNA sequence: TGTGCCAGCAGCGTAGCGGGCGGTCATGAGCAGTTCTTC.